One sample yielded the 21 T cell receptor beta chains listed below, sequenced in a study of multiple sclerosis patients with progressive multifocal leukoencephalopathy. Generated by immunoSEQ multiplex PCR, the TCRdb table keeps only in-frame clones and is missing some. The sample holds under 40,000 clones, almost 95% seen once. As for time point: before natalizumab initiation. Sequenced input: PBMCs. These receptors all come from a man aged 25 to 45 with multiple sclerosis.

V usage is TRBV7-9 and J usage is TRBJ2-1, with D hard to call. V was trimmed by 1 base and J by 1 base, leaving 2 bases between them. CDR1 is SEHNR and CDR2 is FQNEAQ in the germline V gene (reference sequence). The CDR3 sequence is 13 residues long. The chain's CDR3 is CASSLVSYNEQFF. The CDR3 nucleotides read TGTGCCAGCAGCTTAGTATCCTACAATGAGCAGTTCTTC.

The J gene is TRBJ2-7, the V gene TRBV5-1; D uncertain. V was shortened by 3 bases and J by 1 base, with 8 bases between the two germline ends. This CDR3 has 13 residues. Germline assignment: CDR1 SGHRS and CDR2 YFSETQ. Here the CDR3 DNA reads TGCGCCAGCAGCTGGACGGGTTCCTACGAGCAGTACTTC. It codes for CASSWTGSYEQYF.

This CDR3 reads CASSAGLGSYEQYF. CDR3 nucleotide sequence: TGTGCCAGCAGCGCCGGACTGGGATCCTACGAGCAGTACTTC. The chain has TRBV9 and TRBJ2-7; possible D gene TRBD2, 5 bases. This CDR3 spans 14 amino acids. V shed 3 bases and J shed 1 base, with 11 bases lying between them. Germline V gene lookup returns CDR1 SGDLS and CDR2 YYNGEE.

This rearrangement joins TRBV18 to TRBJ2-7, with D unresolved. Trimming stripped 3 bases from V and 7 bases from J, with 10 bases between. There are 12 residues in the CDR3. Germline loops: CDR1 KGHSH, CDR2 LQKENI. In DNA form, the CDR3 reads TGTGCCAGCTCACCCGAAAGCTGGGAGCAGTACTTC. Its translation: CASSPESWEQYF.

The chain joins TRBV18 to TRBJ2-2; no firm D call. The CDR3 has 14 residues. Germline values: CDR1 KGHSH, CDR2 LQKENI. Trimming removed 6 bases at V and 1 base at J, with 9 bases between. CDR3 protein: CASSPGGNTGELFF. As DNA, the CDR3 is TGTGCCAGCTCCCCCGGCGGGAACACCGGGGAGCTGTTTTTT. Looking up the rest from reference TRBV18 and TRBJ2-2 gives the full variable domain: NAGVMQNPRHLVRRRGQEARLRCSPMKGHSHVYWYRQLPEEGLKFMVYLQKENIIDESGMPKERFSAEFPKEGPSILRIQQVVRGDSAAYFCASSPGGNTGELFFGEGSRLTVL.

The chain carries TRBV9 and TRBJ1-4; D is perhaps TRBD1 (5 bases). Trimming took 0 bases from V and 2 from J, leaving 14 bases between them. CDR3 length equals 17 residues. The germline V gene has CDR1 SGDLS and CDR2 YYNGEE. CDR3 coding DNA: TGTGCCAGCAGCGTAGGGGGCGCGAGGTATACTAATGAAAAACTGTTTTTT. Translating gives CASSVGGARYTNEKLFF. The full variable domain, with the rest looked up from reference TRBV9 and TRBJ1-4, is DSGVTQTPKHLITATGQRVTLRCSPRSGDLSVYWYQQSLDQGLQFLIQYYNGEERAKGNILERFSAQQFPDLHSELNLSSLELGDSALYFCASSVGGARYTNEKLFFGSGTQLSVL.

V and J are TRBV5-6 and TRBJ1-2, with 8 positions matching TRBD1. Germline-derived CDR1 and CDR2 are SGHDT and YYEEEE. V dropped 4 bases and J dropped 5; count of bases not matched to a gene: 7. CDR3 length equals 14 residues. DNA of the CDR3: TGTGCCAGCAGCCGTGGGACAGGCGGTTATGGCTACACCTTC. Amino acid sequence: CASSRGTGGYGYTF.

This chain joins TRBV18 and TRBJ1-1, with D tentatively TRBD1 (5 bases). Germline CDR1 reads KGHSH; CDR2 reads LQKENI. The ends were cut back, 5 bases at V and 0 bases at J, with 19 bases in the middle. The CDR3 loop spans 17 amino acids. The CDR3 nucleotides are TGTGCCAGCTCAATTAGGGGTCCCACTACCCTGAACACTGAAGCTTTCTTT. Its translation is CASSIRGPTTLNTEAFF.

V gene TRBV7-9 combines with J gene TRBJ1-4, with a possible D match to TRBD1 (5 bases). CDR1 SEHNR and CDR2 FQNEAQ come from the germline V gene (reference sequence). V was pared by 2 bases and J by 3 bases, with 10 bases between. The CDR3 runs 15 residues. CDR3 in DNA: TGTGCCAGCAGCTTAAAGGGACGCTCTAATGAAAAACTGTTTTTT. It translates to CASSLKGRSNEKLFF. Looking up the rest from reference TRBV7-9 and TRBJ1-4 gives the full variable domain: DTGVSQNPRHKITKRGQNVTFRCDPISEHNRLYWYRQTLGQGPEFLTYFQNEAQLEKSRLLSDRFSAERPKGSFSTLEIQRTEQGDSAMYLCASSLKGRSNEKLFFGSGTQLSVL.

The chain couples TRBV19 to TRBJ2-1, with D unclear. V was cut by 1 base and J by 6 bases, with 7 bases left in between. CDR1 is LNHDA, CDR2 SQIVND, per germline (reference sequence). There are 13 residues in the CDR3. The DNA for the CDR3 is TGTGCCAGTAGTATAGTAACGGTCAATGAGCAGTTCTTC. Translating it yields CASSIVTVNEQFF.

The CDR3 region is CASSQGRQAGQPQHF. In DNA, the CDR3 is TGCGCCAGCAGCCAAGGGAGGCAGGCGGGGCAGCCCCAGCATTTT. The chain is built from TRBV4-3 and TRBJ1-5; no clear D gene. CDR1 LGHNA and CDR2 YSLEER come from the germline V gene. Between the trimmed V and J ends, which lost 1 base and 7 bases, there was a span of 14 bases. CDR3 length equals 15 residues.

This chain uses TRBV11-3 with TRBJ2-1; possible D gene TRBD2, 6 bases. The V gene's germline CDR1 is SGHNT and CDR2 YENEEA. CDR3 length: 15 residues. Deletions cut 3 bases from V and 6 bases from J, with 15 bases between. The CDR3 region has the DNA TGTGCCAGCAGCTTTGAGAGGGGAGGTTTCAATGAGCAGTTCTTC. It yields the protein CASSFERGGFNEQFF.

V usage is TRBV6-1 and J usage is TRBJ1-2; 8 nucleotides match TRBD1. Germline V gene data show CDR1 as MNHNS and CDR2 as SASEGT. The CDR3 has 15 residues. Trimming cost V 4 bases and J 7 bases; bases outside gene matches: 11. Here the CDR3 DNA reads TGTGCCAGCAGTGCGTTAGGACAGGGAGAGAGTGGCTACACCTTC. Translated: CASSALGQGESGYTF.

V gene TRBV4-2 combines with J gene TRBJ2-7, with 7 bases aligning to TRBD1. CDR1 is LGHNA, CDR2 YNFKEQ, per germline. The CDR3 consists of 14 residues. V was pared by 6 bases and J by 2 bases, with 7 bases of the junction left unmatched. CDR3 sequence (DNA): TGTGCCAGCAGGTCTACAGGGGAGACCTACGAGCAGTACTTC. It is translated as CASRSTGETYEQYF.

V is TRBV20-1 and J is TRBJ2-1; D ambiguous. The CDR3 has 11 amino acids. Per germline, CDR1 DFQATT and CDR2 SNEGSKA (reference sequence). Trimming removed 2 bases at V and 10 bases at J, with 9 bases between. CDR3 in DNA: TGCAGTGCTAGAAGGCGCAAAGAGCAGTTCTTC. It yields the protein CSARRRKEQFF.

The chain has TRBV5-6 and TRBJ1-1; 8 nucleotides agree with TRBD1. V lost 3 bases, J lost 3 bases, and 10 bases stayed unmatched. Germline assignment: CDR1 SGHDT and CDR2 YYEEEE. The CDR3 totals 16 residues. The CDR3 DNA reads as TGTGCCAGCAGCTATGGACCGGGACAGGCCTACACTGAAGCTTTCTTT. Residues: CASSYGPGQAYTEAFF.

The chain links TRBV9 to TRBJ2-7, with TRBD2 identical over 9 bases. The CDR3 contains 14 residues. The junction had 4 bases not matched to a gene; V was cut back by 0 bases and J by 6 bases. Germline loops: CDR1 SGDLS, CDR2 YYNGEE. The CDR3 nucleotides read TGTGCCAGCAGCGTAGGTAGCGGGAGTAGCGAGCAGTACGTC. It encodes CASSVGSGSSEQYV.

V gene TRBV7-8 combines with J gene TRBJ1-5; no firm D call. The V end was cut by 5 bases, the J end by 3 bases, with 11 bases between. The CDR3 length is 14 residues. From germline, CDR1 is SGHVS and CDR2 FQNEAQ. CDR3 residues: CASSLGDPNQPQHF. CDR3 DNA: TGTGCCAGCAGCCTCGGCGACCCCAATCAGCCCCAGCATTTT.

The CDR3 DNA follows: TGTGCCAGCAGTGGCCCAGTCTCGTACGAGCAGTACGTC. Translation gives CASSGPVSYEQYV. The V call is TRBV2, the J call TRBJ2-7, with unresolved D. The CDR3 extends over 13 amino acids. V lost 4 bases and J 4 bases, leaving 11 bases between the germline ends. In germline, CDR1 is SNHLY, CDR2 FYNNEI.

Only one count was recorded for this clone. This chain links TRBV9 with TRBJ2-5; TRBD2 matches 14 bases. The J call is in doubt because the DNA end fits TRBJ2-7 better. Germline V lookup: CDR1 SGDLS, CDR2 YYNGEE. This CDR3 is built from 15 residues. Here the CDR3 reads CASSAGTSGSLEQYF. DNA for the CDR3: TGTGCCAGCAGCGCCGGGACTAGCGGGAGTCTCGAGCAGTACTTC.

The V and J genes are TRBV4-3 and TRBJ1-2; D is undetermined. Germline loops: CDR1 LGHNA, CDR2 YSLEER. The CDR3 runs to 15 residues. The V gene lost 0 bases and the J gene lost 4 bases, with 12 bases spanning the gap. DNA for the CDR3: TGCGCCAGCAGCCAAGATACCGTCAGCGGCTATGGCTACACCTTC. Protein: CASSQDTVSGYGYTF.